This T cell receptor (beta chain) derives from a study of cytomegalovirus exposure and HLA in healthy donors. Whole-study findings and limits: Trimming of TCR beta V- and J-genes showed a link, identified in a later analysis, to a missense DCLRE1C variant. HLA alleles were associated with fewer than 20,000 TCR beta sequences in a later analysis at 0.05 false discovery rate.

On this clone itself: Its antigen is undetermined.

The germline V gene encodes CDR1 SGHVS and CDR2 FNYEAQ. This CDR3 is built from 16 residues. V lost 5 bases and J lost 5; bases outside the gene matches: 9. Both 60 Vbeta primers and 13 Jbeta primers went into the PCR. Profiling relied on immunoSEQ multiplex PCR, and the TCRdb table lists in-frame clones only, not all of them. The sample totals 150,000 to 200,000 clones. The rearrangement links TRBV7-6 to TRBJ2-2; TRBD1 aligns across 9 bases. The clonotype was recovered from a young man in good health and CMV-seronegative. The source material was PBMCs. CDR3 bases: TGTGCCAGCAGCCTGTGGGACAGGGAGCGGACCGGGGAGCTGTTTTTT. It codes for CASSLWDRERTGELFF. Together with reference TRBV7-6 and TRBJ2-2, the CDR3 gives the full variable domain: GAGVSQSPRYKVTKRGQDVALRCDPISGHVSLYWYRQALGQGPEFLTYFNYEAQQDKSGLPNDRFSAERPEGSISTLTIQRTEQRDSAMYRCASSLWDRERTGELFFGEGSRLTVL.